These 23 T cell receptor beta chains originate from one sample sequenced in a study of blood T cells in healthy people across ages. A second roughly 7 to 11 cycle PCR used barcoded and J-beta primers. TCRdb recomputed calls from the 5' RACE reads with MiXCR, one row per CDR3 protein. The data hold 750,000 to 1,000,000 distinct CDR3 sequences, with roughly 28% observed a single time. These data were also reused for a study on T cells of mothers and their children.

The sequenced sample consisted of blood. The receptors here all came from a woman between 35 and 50 years old in good health.

As to this clonotype: A single base separates this from a much larger clone, so it may be a read error. This chain links TRBV20-1 with TRBJ2-7; D might be TRBD1 (6 bases). CDR3 length: 14 amino acids. V shed 1 base and J shed 4 bases, with 14 bases lying between them. The germline V gene has CDR1 DFQATT and CDR2 SNEGSKA (reference sequence). This CDR3 is CSARVVGGGYEQYF. DNA of the CDR3: TGCAGTGCTAGAGTAGTAGGGGGTGGTTACGAGCAGTACTTC.

Concerning this clonotype: A read error may be the cause here, since a much bigger clone is one base away. V usage is TRBV4-1 and J usage is TRBJ2-1; D gene ambiguous. Trimming left V 3 bases short and J 9 bases short, with 12 bases between. This CDR3 has 13 residues. Germline V gives CDR1 MGHRA, CDR2 YSYEKL. CDR3 amino acids: CASSHDVGPEQFF. The CDR3 DNA sequence: TGCGCCAGCAGCCATGATGTCGGACCTGAGCAGTTCTTC.

V gene TRBV28 combines with J gene TRBJ1-1, with no clear D. Trimming took off 6 bases at V and 4 bases at J, with 9 bases between the two ends. The CDR3 is made up of 12 amino acids. The germline V gene encodes CDR1 MDHEN and CDR2 SYDVKM. The CDR3 DNA is TGTGCCAGCAGAGGGAGGGTCACTGAAGCTTTCTTT. Its protein is CASRGRVTEAFF.

Many counts were recorded for this clonotype. The chain joins TRBV9 to TRBJ2-1, with TRBD2 identical over 9 bases. V was pared by 0 bases and J by 0 bases, with 7 bases of the junction left unmatched. The CDR3 runs to 18 residues. Looked up from germline, CDR1 is SGDLS and CDR2 is YYNGEE. CDR3 DNA: TGTGCCAGCAGCGTAGGGCTAGCGGGGATGAGCTCCTACAATGAGCAGTTCTTC. Translation gives CASSVGLAGMSSYNEQFF.

This clonotype has just a few counts. The chain joins TRBV7-9 to TRBJ1-2; 7 nucleotides match TRBD1. This CDR3 is 13 amino acids long. V trimming: 1 base; J trimming: 6 bases; junction bases outside the gene matches: 2. Germline loops: CDR1 SEHNR, CDR2 FQNEAQ (reference sequence). This chain's CDR3 is CASSLEQGHGYTF. The CDR3 nucleotides are TGTGCCAGCAGCTTAGAACAGGGGCATGGCTACACCTTC. Based on the CDR3 plus reference TRBV7-9 and TRBJ1-2, the full variable domain is DTGVSQNPRHKITKRGQNVTFRCDPISEHNRLYWYRQTLGQGPEFLTYFQNEAQLEKSRLLSDRFSAERPKGSFSTLEIQRTEQGDSAMYLCASSLEQGHGYTFGSGTRLTVV.

Concerning this clonotype itself: A junction end diverges from the germline sequence, so it may reflect a read error. The V and J genes are TRBV10-3 and TRBJ2-3; no clear D. This CDR3 comprises 17 residues. Germline values: CDR1 ENHRY, CDR2 SYGVKD. CDR3 residues: CAISESGASAYTDMQYF. The CDR3 DNA follows: TGTGCCATCAGTGAGTCTGGAGCGAGTGCCTACACAGATATGCAGTATTTT.

J is TRBJ1-1 and V is TRBV20-1; no reliable D call. The CDR3 is 10 residues long. Germline CDR1 and CDR2: DFQATT and SNEGSKA (reference sequence). In nucleotides, the CDR3 is TGCACCCCCCGCGCTACTGAAGCTTTCTTT. Amino acid sequence: CTPRATEAFF.

V gene TRBV13 combines with J gene TRBJ1-6, with no clear D. With 0 bases removed from V and 7 bases from J, the gap between germline ends came to 7 bases. Germline CDR1 reads PRHDT; CDR2 reads FYEKMQ (reference sequence). The CDR3 runs 14 residues. CDR3 sequence: CASSLGAANSPLHF. In DNA, the CDR3 is TGTGCCAGCAGCTTAGGGGCGGCCAATTCACCCCTCCACTTT.

This clonotype occurred a few times. The rearrangement joins TRBV27 to TRBJ2-7; perhaps TRBD1 as D (6 bases). This CDR3 spans 14 amino acids. The V and J ends lost 6 bases and 0 bases respectively, with 12 bases between them. Germline V gives CDR1 MNHEY, CDR2 SMNVEV (reference sequence). CDR3 in DNA: TGTGCCAGCAGCAAGGGGGACCGCTCCTACGAGCAGTACTTC. Its translation is CASSKGDRSYEQYF.

This chain connects TRBV5-1 to TRBJ2-3; D not resolved. The ends were cut back, 0 bases at V and 6 bases at J, with 17 bases in the middle. The CDR3 loop spans 16 amino acids. CDR1 and CDR2 from the germline V gene are SGHRS and YFSETQ. The CDR3 coding sequence is TGCGCCAGCAGCTTGGCCACTACCACCGCCCCGGATACGCAGTATTTT. This gives the protein CASSLATTTAPDTQYF. The full variable domain, in which reference TRBV5-1 and TRBJ2-3 provide the parts outside the CDR3, is KAGVTQTPRYLIKTRGQQVTLSCSPISGHRSVSWYQQTPGQGLQFLFEYFSETQRNKGNFPGRFSGRQFSNSRSEMNVSTLELGDSALYLCASSLATTTAPDTQYFGPGTRLTVL.

This chain connects TRBV7-9 to TRBJ2-1; 7 positions agree with TRBD1. The germline V gene has CDR1 SEHNR and CDR2 FQNEAQ (reference sequence). The CDR3 is 15 amino acids. J was trimmed by 4 bases and V by 5 bases; bases with no gene match: 8. CDR3 in amino acids: CASSQTGEIYNEQFF. The CDR3 region has the DNA TGTGCCAGCAGCCAAACAGGGGAAATATACAATGAGCAGTTCTTC.

For this clonotype: A junction boundary mismatches the germline segment, possibly from a read error. The V call is TRBV27, the J call TRBJ2-3, with 9 bases that match TRBD1. This CDR3 spans 15 amino acids. Per germline, CDR1 MNHEY and CDR2 SMNVEV (reference sequence). The CDR3 is CVSSNRGTGPDTQYF. The CDR3 nucleotides read TGTGTCAGCAGTAACCGCGGGACAGGGCCAGATACGCAGTATTTT.

The chain couples TRBV14 to TRBJ1-1, with TRBD1 matching over 8 bases. The CDR3 sequence is 14 residues long. Looked up from germline, CDR1 is SGHDN and CDR2 is FVKESK. Losses at the gene ends were 4 bases for V and 4 bases for J; bases not matched to a gene: 5. CDR3 amino acids: CASSRVQGGTEAFF. Here the CDR3 DNA reads TGTGCCAGCAGCCGAGTACAGGGGGGCACTGAAGCTTTCTTT.

With regard to this clonotype: Mismatch with germline at one junction end may stem from a read error. This chain connects TRBV5-6 to TRBJ2-7, with D tentatively TRBD2 (5 bases). This CDR3 is 15 amino acids long. Germline V gene lookup returns CDR1 SGHDT and CDR2 YYEEEE. CDR3 sequence: CASSFGRATSYELYF. The CDR3 nucleotides read TGTGCCAGCAGCTTCGGGCGGGCCACCTCCTACGAGCTGTACTTC.

Only a few counts were recorded for this clonotype. The chain has TRBV7-8 and TRBJ2-1, with D hard to call. This CDR3 contains 14 residues. The V gene lost 5 bases and the J gene lost 1 base, with 9 bases spanning the gap. The germline gives CDR1 SGHVS, CDR2 FQNEAQ. CDR3 nucleotide sequence: TGTGCCAGCAGCCCCGGACCATCCTACAATGAGCAGTTCTTC. The encoded protein is CASSPGPSYNEQFF.

This clonotype was seen only once. This chain links TRBV4-1 with TRBJ2-3; 13 nucleotides match TRBD2. This CDR3 spans 17 amino acids. CDR1 MGHRA and CDR2 YSYEKL come from the germline V gene. V shed 4 bases, J shed 4 bases, and the junction held 8 bases outside the gene matches. CDR3 residues: CASSRLTSGGAADTQYF. CDR3 DNA: TGCGCCAGCAGCCGATTAACTAGCGGGGGGGCCGCAGATACGCAGTATTTT.

This clonotype was counted only a few times. The chain has TRBV2 and TRBJ1-1, with D hard to call. This CDR3 has 14 amino acids. Trimming removed 3 bases at V and 2 bases at J, with 10 bases between. The germline V gene has CDR1 SNHLY and CDR2 FYNNEI. The CDR3 DNA sequence: TGTGCCAGCAGTGAGGGTCAGACAAACACTGAAGCTTTCTTT. Its translation is CASSEGQTNTEAFF.

This clonotype was observed a handful of times. This chain connects TRBV12-3 or TRBV12-4 to TRBJ2-3; tentative D call: TRBD1 (6 bases). The CDR3 is 15 amino acids. The V end lost 7 bases, the J end lost 5 bases, and 19 bases lay between the germline ends. CDR3 sequence reads: CASTRGIGDGDTQYF. The CDR3 DNA reads TGTGCCAGCACAAGGGGGATCGGGGACGGAGATACGCAGTATTTT.

This clonotype was counted a few times. The chain carries TRBV7-9 and TRBJ2-5; 10 bases fit TRBD2. CDR1 SEHNR and CDR2 FQNEAQ come from the germline V gene (reference sequence). Trimming took 4 bases from V and 4 from J; bases not matched to a gene: 9. The CDR3 is made up of 16 amino acids. CDR3 nucleotide sequence: TGTGCCAGCAGCTCTACCCCAGCGGGGGGGCGAGAGACCCAGTACTTC. Residues: CASSSTPAGGRETQYF. The full variable domain, completed using reference TRBV7-9 and TRBJ2-5, is DTGVSQNPRHKITKRGQNVTFRCDPISEHNRLYWYRQTLGQGPEFLTYFQNEAQLEKSRLLSDRFSAERPKGSFSTLEIQRTEQGDSAMYLCASSSTPAGGRETQYFGPGTRLLVL.

This clonotype has just a few counts. This chain links TRBV20-1 with TRBJ1-2, with 9 bases identical to TRBD1. This CDR3 has 15 residues. Trimming removed 4 bases from V and 4 bases from J; junction bases left unmatched: 10. Germline lookup yields CDR1 DFQATT and CDR2 SNEGSKA (reference sequence). The chain's CDR3 is CSATYGGTGSYGYTF. The CDR3 DNA is TGCAGTGCTACGTACGGAGGGACAGGGTCCTATGGCTACACCTTC.

This clonotype showed up many times. The chain employs TRBV7-2 and TRBJ1-2; D might be TRBD1 (6 bases). Trimming stripped 5 bases from V and 8 bases from J, with 15 bases between. The CDR3 is 13 residues long. Germline CDR1 is SGHTA and CDR2 is FQGNSA. The CDR3: CASSPDGGGGYTF. In DNA, the CDR3 is TGTGCCAGCAGCCCAGATGGGGGCGGGGGCTACACCTTC.

Concerning this clonotype: An end of the junction differs from the germline gene, which may be a read error. The CDR3 nucleotides read TGTGCCAGCAGTTCGGGACTAGCGGGGGGCTACGAGCAGGTCTTC. Residues: CASSSGLAGGYEQVF. V is TRBV27 and J is TRBJ2-1; 15 bases align to TRBD2. Germline V gene data show CDR1 as MNHEY and CDR2 as SMNVEV (reference sequence). This CDR3 has 15 residues.

Concerning this clonotype: An end of the junction does not agree with germline; a read error may underlie this. J is TRBJ2-7 and V is TRBV12-3 or TRBV12-4; D not resolved. The CDR3 runs to 12 residues. CDR3 coding DNA: TGTGTCAGCAGCTCAGATATAGGTGAGCAGTACTTC. It codes for CVSSSDIGEQYF.